Given below is one T cell receptor (beta chain) in context. Its antigen is currently unknown. At one boundary the junction diverges from the germline segment, which might be a read error. Positive CCR7 selection of CD45RO-negative cells yielded the naive CD8 cells, and terminally differentiated effector memory CD45RA+ cells were excluded. Assay: immunoSEQ multiplex PCR; the TCRdb copy retains only in-frame clones and omits some. The data show around 550,000 clones, around 95% seen once. These data originate in a study of shared clonotypes between healthy human individuals. Overall study: Samples came from a couple of female and three male donors aged 18 to 49. Each donor had three CD4 naive, three CD4 memory, two CD8 naive and one CD8 memory plate.

Overall study findings and caveats: Richness estimates generally favored naive over memory subsets. When compared with the clonotypes that were shared by all four sorted-subset donors, the non-shared clonotypes turned out to have lower generation probabilities.

The receptor's source is a woman aged 30 to 39 in good health. The source material was naive CD8+ T cells sorted from blood.

CDR3 in DNA: TGTGCCAGCAGTATATCAGGGGGATCGAACTATGGCTACACCTTC. This translates into CASSISGGSNYGYTF. V is TRBV27 and J is TRBJ1-2; TRBD1 agrees at 7 bases. The germline V gene has CDR1 MNHEY and CDR2 SMNVEV (reference sequence). This CDR3 comprises 15 residues.